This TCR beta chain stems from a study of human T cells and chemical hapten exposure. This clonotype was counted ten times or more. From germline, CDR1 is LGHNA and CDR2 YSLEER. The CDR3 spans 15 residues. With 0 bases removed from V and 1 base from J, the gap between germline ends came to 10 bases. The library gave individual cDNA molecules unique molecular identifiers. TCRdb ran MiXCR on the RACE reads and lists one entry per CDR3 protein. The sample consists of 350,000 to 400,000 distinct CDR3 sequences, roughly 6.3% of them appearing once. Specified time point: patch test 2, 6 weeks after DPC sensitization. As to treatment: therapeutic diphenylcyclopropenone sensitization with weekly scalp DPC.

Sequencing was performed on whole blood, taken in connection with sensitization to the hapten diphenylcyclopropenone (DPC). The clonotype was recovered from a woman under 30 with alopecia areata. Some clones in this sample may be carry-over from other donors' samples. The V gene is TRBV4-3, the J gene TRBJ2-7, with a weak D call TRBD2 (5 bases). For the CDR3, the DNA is TGCGCCAGCAGCCAAGATTTGGAGGTATCCTACGAGCAGTACTTC. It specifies CASSQDLEVSYEQYF.